A single sample gave rise to the 30 T cell receptor beta chains below, sequenced in a study of CD8+CD57+ T cells in acquired aplastic anemia. Flow cytometry had shown expanded CD8+CD57+ cells in the patients chosen for sequencing. Genomic DNA, the template, was used for profiling of the TCR beta VDJ and CDR3. From the reads, TCRdb called clonotypes with MiXCR, one entry per CDR3 protein. The sample has about 150,000 distinct CDR3 sequences, roughly 54% seen once; the top ten hold roughly 12%. The sequencing input was sorted CD4+, CD8+, or CD8+CD57+ T cells (not recorded which) from PBMCs. The source is a human donor with aplastic anemia.

This clonotype was observed once. The rearrangement uses TRBV7-2 and TRBJ2-1; 12 bases line up with TRBD2. J lost 2 bases, V lost 5 bases, and 4 bases had no gene match. The CDR3 sequence is 16 residues long. CDR1 is SGHTA and CDR2 is FQGNSA in the germline V gene. The CDR3 loop is CASSPSSGRAYNEQFF. The CDR3 nucleotides are TGTGCCAGCAGCCCATCTAGCGGGAGGGCCTACAATGAGCAGTTCTTC.

This chain connects TRBV24-1 to TRBJ2-1; perhaps TRBD2 as D (5 bases). The CDR3 runs 17 residues. The germline V gene encodes CDR1 KGHDR and CDR2 SFDVKD. Trimming pared 5 bases from V and 1 base from J, leaving 17 bases between. The CDR3 nucleotides are TGTGCCACCAGTGCTAGCTTCCCCGAGACTTCCTACAATGAGCAGTTCTTC. Protein: CATSASFPETSYNEQFF.

The chain recombines TRBV2 with TRBJ1-5; D possibly corresponds to TRBD1 (5 bases). The CDR3 runs to 15 residues. Trimming removed 5 bases from V and 1 base from J, with 12 bases in between. The germline gives CDR1 SNHLY, CDR2 FYNNEI. The CDR3 region is CASSRGRASNQPQHF. DNA for the CDR3: TGTGCCAGCAGTAGGGGCAGGGCAAGCAATCAGCCCCAGCATTTT.

This clonotype appeared many times. This chain connects TRBV29-1 to TRBJ2-7, with 7 nucleotides matching TRBD2. The V gene end was trimmed by 5 bases and the J gene end by 0 bases; junction bases not matched to a gene: 4. CDR1 is SQVTM and CDR2 is ANQGSEA in the germline V gene. The CDR3 loop spans 13 amino acids. The CDR3 protein is CSVRGGSSYEQYF. The DNA of the CDR3 is TGCAGCGTTCGCGGGGGAAGCTCCTACGAGCAGTACTTC.

This clonotype showed up many times. The chain couples TRBV7-9 to TRBJ2-3, with unresolved D. V was trimmed by 5 bases and J by 4 bases, leaving 10 bases between them. Germline CDR1 and CDR2: SEHNR and FQNEAQ (reference sequence). This CDR3 has 13 amino acids. Here the CDR3 reads CASSLEMPDTQYF. The CDR3 nucleotides are TGTGCCAGCAGCCTAGAGATGCCAGATACGCAGTATTTT. Together with reference TRBV7-9 and TRBJ2-3, the CDR3 gives the full variable domain: DTGVSQNPRHKITKRGQNVTFRCDPISEHNRLYWYRQTLGQGPEFLTYFQNEAQLEKSRLLSDRFSAERPKGSFSTLEIQRTEQGDSAMYLCASSLEMPDTQYFGPGTRLTVL.

The sample holds many counts of this clonotype. V and J are TRBV19 and TRBJ2-5; a weak D match, TRBD1 (5 bases). This CDR3 region has 17 residues. Looked up from germline, CDR1 is LNHDA and CDR2 is SQIVND (reference sequence). V lost 1 base and J lost 1, with 16 bases in between. As DNA, the CDR3 is TGTGCCAGTAGTATAGTGTGGCCCGACAGCCCCCAAGAGACCCAGTACTTC. It translates to CASSIVWPDSPQETQYF.

The chain has TRBV19 and TRBJ1-2; perhaps TRBD1 as D (5 bases). Germline V gene lookup returns CDR1 LNHDA and CDR2 SQIVND (reference sequence). V was cut by 4 bases and J by 0 bases, with 12 bases left in between. This CDR3 is built from 15 residues. The CDR3 loop is CASSTGDGTNYGYTF. CDR3 coding DNA: TGTGCCAGTAGTACCGGGGACGGAACTAACTATGGCTACACCTTC.

Notes on this clonotype: A read error may be the cause here, since a much bigger clone is one base away. The chain employs TRBV7-6 and TRBJ2-1, with no clear D. The CDR3 spans 16 residues. Between the trimmed V and J ends, which lost 1 base and 12 bases, there was a span of 22 bases. Germline assignment: CDR1 SGHVS and CDR2 FNYEAQ. CDR3 DNA sequence: TGTGCCAGCAGCTTAGTAGGCGGCAAAGGGTTTGATGGGCAGTTCTTC. Amino acid sequence: CASSLVGGKGFDGQFF. Full variable domain (rest looked up from reference TRBV7-6 and TRBJ2-1): GAGVSQSPRYKVTKRGQDVALRCDPISGHVSLYWYRQALGQGPEFLTYFNYEAQQDKSGLPNDRFSAERPEGSISTLTIQRTEQRDSAMYRCASSLVGGKGFDGQFFGPGTRLTVL.

V gene TRBV12-3 or TRBV12-4 combines with J gene TRBJ2-7, with unresolved D. V dropped 11 bases and J dropped 6 bases, with 8 bases sitting between them. The CDR3 covers 9 residues. DNA for the CDR3: TGTGCCCCGGTCGGCGAGCAGTACTTC. Its translation is CAPVGEQYF.

The chain recombines TRBV29-1 with TRBJ2-1; 10 bases agree with TRBD1. CDR1 SQVTM and CDR2 ANQGSEA come from the germline V gene. This CDR3 spans 13 amino acids. Losses at the gene ends were 4 bases for V and 5 bases for J; bases not matched to a gene: 2. The CDR3: CSVGQGANNEQFF. The CDR3 DNA reads TGCAGCGTTGGACAGGGGGCGAACAATGAGCAGTTCTTC.

The chain recombines TRBV11-3 with TRBJ1-1; D gene uncertain. V was clipped by 6 bases and J by 6 bases, with 14 bases between them. Looked up from germline, CDR1 is SGHNT and CDR2 is YENEEA. The CDR3 runs to 13 residues. The chain's CDR3 is CASSRHLRPEAFF. The CDR3 DNA reads TGTGCCAGCAGTCGACACCTCCGACCTGAAGCTTTCTTT.

The V gene is TRBV25-1, the J gene TRBJ2-7; D ambiguous. The V and J ends lost 8 bases and 2 bases respectively, with 10 bases between them. Germline V gives CDR1 MGHDK, CDR2 SYGVNS. The CDR3 has 12 residues. CDR3 nucleotide sequence: TGTGCCAGCGCGGCCGGTACCTACGAGCAGTACTTC. Its translation: CASAAGTYEQYF.

V gene TRBV24-1 combines with J gene TRBJ2-1; D unresolved. Between the trimmed V and J ends, which lost 3 bases and 8 bases, there was a span of 10 bases. Germline CDR1 KGHDR, CDR2 SFDVKD. The CDR3 runs 13 residues. DNA of the CDR3: TGTGCCACCAGTGATGCCCCGGGTCATGAGCAGTTCTTC. It translates to CATSDAPGHEQFF.

This clonotype was detected only a few times. V gene TRBV24-1 combines with J gene TRBJ2-7, with D unclear. The CDR3 contains 14 residues. Deletions cut 9 bases from V and 3 bases from J, with 17 bases between. The germline gives CDR1 KGHDR, CDR2 SFDVKD. The CDR3 protein is CATGRRGGDYEQYF. In DNA, the CDR3 is TGTGCCACCGGTCGACGAGGTGGGGACTACGAGCAGTACTTC.

Concerning this clonotype itself: One end of the junction varies from germline; a read error may be responsible. V gene TRBV27 combines with J gene TRBJ2-1, with D unresolved. CDR1 and CDR2 from the germline V gene are MNHEY and SMNVEV (reference sequence). This CDR3 is 11 amino acids long. The CDR3 DNA reads TGTGCCAGCAGGAGGAACAATAAGCAGTTCTTC. Translation: CASRRNNKQFF.

There are a few counts of this clonotype. The rearrangement joins TRBV24-1 to TRBJ2-3, with TRBD1 matching 7 bases. Germline V CDR1 and CDR2: KGHDR, SFDVKD. Losses at the gene ends were 6 bases for V and 3 bases for J; bases not matched to a gene: 5. There are 14 residues in the CDR3. The chain's CDR3 is CATSNPGGTDTQYF. CDR3 nucleotides: TGTGCCACCAGTAATCCAGGGGGTACAGATACGCAGTATTTT.

This clonotype appeared many times. The chain employs TRBV19 and TRBJ2-1; TRBD2 aligns across 10 bases. This CDR3 spans 15 amino acids. Unmatched junction bases numbered 5, after V lost 3 bases and J lost 6 bases. Germline assignment: CDR1 LNHDA and CDR2 SQIVND (reference sequence). CDR3 region: CASSISGGPTNEQFF. The CDR3, as DNA: TGTGCCAGTAGTATTAGCGGGGGGCCCACCAATGAGCAGTTCTTC.

This clonotype was seen repeatedly, ten times or more. V gene TRBV11-1 combines with J gene TRBJ1-5, with 10 bases identical to TRBD1. There are 16 residues in the CDR3. The J segment lost 7 bases and the V segment lost 1 base, leaving 7 bases of the junction unmatched. In germline, CDR1 is SGHAT, CDR2 FQDESV (reference sequence). CDR3 region: CASSLGMGQGKQPQHF. CDR3 nucleotides: TGTGCCAGCAGCTTAGGGATGGGACAGGGGAAACAGCCCCAGCATTTT.

The CDR3 DNA reads TGCGCCAGCAGTAGTAGCGTTACCCAGTCCTCCCCGGAGGAGACCCAGTACTTC. Amino acid sequence: CASSSSVTQSSPEETQYF. The rearrangement uses TRBV10-2 and TRBJ2-5; D possibly corresponds to TRBD2 (5 bases). Trimming cost V 5 bases and J 5 bases, with 27 bases left between them. The CDR3 covers 18 residues. The germline CDR1 and CDR2 sequences are WSHSY and SAAADI.

The gene calls are TRBV4-2 and TRBJ2-5, with 11 bases that match TRBD1. V dropped 0 bases and J dropped 5; count of bases not matched to a gene: 5. The CDR3 spans 16 residues. CDR1 is LGHNA, CDR2 YNFKEQ, per germline. The CDR3 nucleotides read TGTGCCAGCAGCCAAGATTTAGGACAGGGGGCTGAGACCCAGTACTTC. Translating it yields CASSQDLGQGAETQYF.

This clonotype was seen at least ten times. This rearrangement joins TRBV29-1 to TRBJ1-1; 9 bases agree with TRBD1. Germline V CDR1 and CDR2: SQVTM, ANQGSEA. The CDR3 runs to 13 residues. Losses at the gene ends were 7 bases for V and 5 bases for J; bases not matched to a gene: 8. CDR3 bases: TGCAGCGCAACAGGGGGCGCAGATACTGAAGCTTTCTTT. This codes for CSATGGADTEAFF.

The chain combines TRBV10-1 with TRBJ1-2; 7 bases agree with TRBD1. Germline CDR1 reads WNHNN; CDR2 reads SYGVQD (reference sequence). J lost 0 bases, V lost 7 bases, and 5 bases had no gene match. CDR3 length equals 14 residues. The CDR3 region has the DNA TGCGCCAGCAATAGACAGGGCCCTAACTATGGCTACACCTTC. Translation gives CASNRQGPNYGYTF.

This chain connects TRBV7-9 to TRBJ2-5; D is uncertain. Germline V CDR1 and CDR2: SEHNR, FQNEAQ (reference sequence). Trimming removed 1 base from V and 1 base from J, with 7 bases in between. CDR3 length: 14 residues. Written as DNA, the CDR3 is TGTGCCAGCAGCTTAGTCGGAGTCCAAGAGACCCAGTACTTC. This gives the protein CASSLVGVQETQYF.

V gene TRBV2 combines with J gene TRBJ2-5, with D maybe TRBD1 (6 bases). Trimming shortened V by 5 bases and J by 0 bases, and 10 bases separated the two germline ends. CDR3 length: 14 amino acids. The germline gives CDR1 SNHLY, CDR2 FYNNEI. CDR3 residues: CASSQGQNQETQYF. CDR3 sequence (DNA): TGTGCCAGCAGTCAAGGACAGAACCAAGAGACCCAGTACTTC.

This chain connects TRBV7-3 to TRBJ2-7; unclear D gene. This CDR3 comprises 12 residues. CDR1 and CDR2 from the germline V gene are SGHTA and FQGTGA. Trimming took 3 bases from V and 3 from J, leaving 6 bases between them. For the CDR3, the DNA is TGTGCCAGCAGCTTCTCTATCTACGAGCAGTACTTC. This gives the protein CASSFSIYEQYF.

The chain is built from TRBV20-1 and TRBJ2-2; the match to TRBD1 covers 9 bases. CDR1 is DFQATT, CDR2 SNEGSKA, per germline (reference sequence). The CDR3 totals 13 residues. Trimming removed 6 bases from V and 4 bases from J; junction bases left unmatched: 3. In DNA form, the CDR3 reads TGCAGTGCACCGGACAGGGGCACCGGGGAGCTGTTTTTT. Its translation is CSAPDRGTGELFF.

This chain uses TRBV29-1 with TRBJ2-1; either TRBD1 or TRBD2 may fit D (5 bases each). This CDR3 contains 16 residues. V was cut by 7 bases and J by 0 bases, with 19 bases left in between. Germline V lookup: CDR1 SQVTM, CDR2 ANQGSEA. The DNA of the CDR3 is TGCAGCGCCCTTTTTGGGGACCCGAGCTCCTACAATGAGCAGTTCTTC. This encodes CSALFGDPSSYNEQFF.

J is TRBJ2-5 and V is TRBV15; D is perhaps TRBD2 (6 bases). V lost 6 bases to trimming and J lost 4 bases, with 15 bases between them. There are 14 residues in the CDR3. Germline lookup yields CDR1 LNHNV and CDR2 YYDKDF (reference sequence). Here the CDR3 reads CATSGGAGGETQYF. CDR3 DNA: TGTGCCACCAGTGGCGGGGCTGGGGGAGAGACCCAGTACTTC.

This clonotype appeared a few times. V gene TRBV11-2 combines with J gene TRBJ2-6; tentative D call: TRBD1 (5 bases). The CDR3 has 16 residues. V was cut by 5 bases and J by 0 bases, with 11 bases left in between. CDR1 SGHAT and CDR2 FQNNGV come from the germline V gene. CDR3 protein: CASSPGQGSGANVLTF. For the CDR3, the DNA is TGTGCCAGCAGCCCAGGGCAGGGCTCTGGGGCCAACGTCCTGACTTTC.

J is TRBJ2-7 and V is TRBV15, with D possibly TRBD1 on 7 matching bases. This CDR3 spans 15 amino acids. V was clipped by 0 bases and J by 5 bases, with 14 bases between them. Per germline, CDR1 LNHNV and CDR2 YYDKDF (reference sequence). Here the CDR3 reads CATSRDGGGQHEQYF. In DNA form, the CDR3 reads TGTGCCACCAGCAGAGATGGAGGGGGCCAGCACGAGCAGTACTTC. Based on the CDR3 plus reference TRBV15 and TRBJ2-7, the full variable domain is DAMVIQNPRYQVTQFGKPVTLSCSQTLNHNVMYWYQQKSSQAPKLLFHYYDKDFNNEADTPDNFQSRRPNTSFCFLDIRSPGLGDTAMYLCATSRDGGGQHEQYFGPGTRLTVT.